The T cell receptor beta chain described here comes from a study of CD8+CD57+ T cells in acquired aplastic anemia. Across the whole study: Yields of DNA that came from sorted CD4+ and CD8+ cells averaged about 3.3 ug. Read counts for CD4+ cells (from healthy donors) averaged around 11 million.

As concerns this clonotype: Its target is unknown.

Regarding the study as a whole: Comparison of patients with controls identified approximately 28 shared CD8+ CDR3 sequences. Simpson's diversity of CD8+ cells was not significantly different in patients compared with controls.

TCR beta VDJ and CDR3 profiles were obtained from a genomic DNA template. TCRdb re-called the reads with MiXCR, one entry per CDR3 protein. Of 200,000 to 250,000 distinct CDR3 sequences in the sample, 30% to 40% are singletons; the top ten hold 1% to 1.3%. The CDR3 has 13 amino acids. CDR1 LNHDA and CDR2 SQIVND come from the germline V gene (reference sequence). V was clipped by 9 bases and J by 5 bases; unmatched bases: 9. The chain combines TRBV19 with TRBJ1-2; 7 positions agree with TRBD1. Source material: sorted CD4+, CD8+, or CD8+CD57+ T cells (not recorded which) from PBMCs. The sequence derives from a human donor in good health, serving as a control. In DNA, the CDR3 is TGTGCCAGCATGATGACAGGGTCTTATGGCTACACCTTC. The encoded protein is CASMMTGSYGYTF.